One sample yielded the 12 T cell receptor beta chains listed below, sequenced in a study of T cell repertoires in cytomegalovirus infection. Using its own MiXCR run on the reads, TCRdb lists one record per CDR3 protein. The sample includes around 900,000 distinct CDR3 sequences, 30% to 40% seen only once; the top ten take over 12%. What these receptors recognize is not known. The material was cultured CD8+ T cells from PBMCs, obtained from culture after CMV antigen stimulation. The receptors derive from a human donor in good health (CMV status not recorded). Some clones in this sample may be carry-over from other donors' samples.

This clonotype was seen only a few times. This chain links TRBV11-3 with TRBJ2-7; perhaps TRBD1 as D (5 bases). The germline gives CDR1 SGHNT, CDR2 YENEEA. V gave up 4 bases and J gave up 6 bases, with 16 bases separating them. The CDR3 consists of 14 residues. CDR3 nucleotides: TGTGCCAGCAGCTCCTCGGACACCCTAAGCGAGCAGTACTTC. Translated: CASSSSDTLSEQYF.

J is TRBJ2-7 and V is TRBV6-2 or TRBV6-3, with 7 bases identical to TRBD1. The V segment lost 6 bases and the J segment 0 bases; nucleotides outside the gene matches: 2. The CDR3 runs 13 residues. The germline CDR1 and CDR2 sequences are MNHEY and SVGEGT. CDR3 sequence: CASSGTDSYEQYV. CDR3 bases: TGTGCCAGCAGCGGGACAGACTCCTACGAGCAGTACGTC.

V is TRBV6-5 and J is TRBJ2-5, with D perhaps TRBD1 or TRBD2 (5 bases each). CDR3 length: 17 residues. In germline, CDR1 is MNHEY, CDR2 SVGAGI. Trimming took 0 bases from V and 3 from J, leaving 17 bases between them. The CDR3 nucleotides read TGTGCCAGCAGTTACTCATATGAGGGGCGAGGGGAAGAGACCCAGTACTTC. As protein: CASSYSYEGRGEETQYF.

This clonotype has ten or more counts. The J gene is TRBJ1-2, the V gene TRBV28; TRBD1 might be the D (6 bases). V lost 4 bases and J lost 6, with 21 bases in between. Germline lookup yields CDR1 MDHEN and CDR2 SYDVKM. The CDR3 extends over 16 amino acids. The CDR3 nucleotides are TGTGCCAGCAGTTACCTAGGGGGGGGAGCCTTCAATGGCTACACCTTC. Encoded protein: CASSYLGGGAFNGYTF.

This chain links TRBV7-3 with TRBJ2-2, with TRBD2 as a possible D gene (6 bases). V was cut by 0 bases and J by 4 bases, with 12 bases left in between. CDR1 SGHTA and CDR2 FQGTGA come from the germline V gene. The CDR3 spans 16 residues. DNA for the CDR3: TGTGCCAGCAGCTTAACGAGGAGGGGAGTCACCGGGGAGCTGTTTTTT. Amino acid sequence: CASSLTRRGVTGELFF.

This clonotype has at least ten counts. The chain employs TRBV7-2 and TRBJ2-5; the D gene is possibly TRBD2 (6 bases). The V gene's germline CDR1 is SGHTA and CDR2 FQGNSA. Deletions cut 4 bases from V and 7 bases from J, with 16 bases between. The CDR3 length is 14 residues. The CDR3 DNA reads as TGTGCCAGCAGCTCCAGGGACGGGGGAGGGACCCAGTACTTC. Protein sequence: CASSSRDGGGTQYF.

The genes are TRBV6-5 and TRBJ2-1; D is ambiguous. Germline V gene sequence: CDR1 MNHEY, CDR2 SVGAGI. This CDR3 has 13 residues. V gave up 2 bases and J gave up 7 bases, with 9 bases separating them. DNA of the CDR3: TGTGCCAGCAGTTACAGCGTTGTGAATGAGCAGTTCTTC. Protein: CASSYSVVNEQFF.

This clonotype was detected once. A much larger clone lies a single base off, so this may be a read error. This chain joins TRBV9 and TRBJ2-3; D is unclear. The CDR3 covers 12 residues. Germline CDR1 is SGDLS and CDR2 is YYNGEE. The CDR3 coding sequence is TGTTCCAGCAGCGTAGGATCAGATACGCAGTATTTT. Its protein is CSSSVGSDTQYF.

This clonotype has a count of ten or more. The chain carries TRBV7-8 and TRBJ2-3; TRBD2 aligns across 11 bases. The CDR3 covers 17 residues. The V gene's germline CDR1 is SGHVS and CDR2 FQNEAQ. With V trimmed by 5 bases and J by 3 bases, 10 bases remained unmatched. The CDR3 here is CASSPRVAGGQTDTQYF. As DNA, the CDR3 is TGTGCCAGCAGCCCCCGAGTAGCGGGGGGGCAAACAGATACGCAGTATTTT.

The chain combines TRBV10-3 with TRBJ2-1, with D tentatively TRBD1 (6 bases). This CDR3 has 15 amino acids. With 2 bases removed from V and 6 bases from J, the gap between germline ends came to 14 bases. CDR1 and CDR2 (germline): ENHRY, SYGVKD. This CDR3 is CAISEQGKGINEQFF. The CDR3 DNA sequence: TGTGCCATCAGTGAGCAGGGGAAAGGAATCAATGAGCAGTTCTTC.

The sample holds a few counts of this clonotype. The gene calls are TRBV24-1 and TRBJ2-1, with 10 bases fitting TRBD2. Germline values: CDR1 KGHDR, CDR2 SFDVKD. V lost 1 base, J lost 5 bases, and 10 bases stayed unmatched. This CDR3 comprises 18 residues. CDR3 region: CATSDLPTSGVYHNEQFF. The CDR3 DNA reads as TGTGCCACCAGTGATTTACCTACTAGCGGGGTATACCACAATGAGCAGTTCTTC.

This clonotype occurred a few times. V usage is TRBV12-3 or TRBV12-4 and J usage is TRBJ1-5; no definite D call. V was trimmed by 6 bases and J by 0 bases, leaving 24 bases between them. The CDR3 extends over 19 amino acids. In DNA, the CDR3 is TGTGCCAGCAGATCGTCCTTAGGAGACGACCAGTATAGCAATCAGCCCCAGCATTTT. It yields the protein CASRSSLGDDQYSNQPQHF.